This T cell receptor (beta chain) derives from a study of T cell responses to AZD1222 COVID-19 vaccine. Points from the study as a whole: The study reported that nearly half of spike-specific TCRs target unmutated variant regions.

Here immunoSEQ multiplex PCR was the method, and the copy in TCRdb shows in-frame clones only, minus some. Of some 100,000 clones detected, roughly 87% appear once; the ten largest clones hold roughly 5.3%. Per the germline V gene, CDR1 is SGHTA and CDR2 is FQGNSA. The CDR3 sequence is 16 residues long. The V and J ends lost 4 bases and 1 base, in that order; junction bases with no gene match: 6. Details on this clone: Its antigen is unidentified.

The TCR sequence derives from an adult in good health. Here the sequenced sample was peripheral blood, taken on day 0 of AZD1222 vaccination. The rearrangement links TRBV7-2 to TRBJ2-5; TRBD2 matches at 10 bases. Written as DNA, the CDR3 is TGTGCCAGCAGCTCCGGACTAGCGGTGATCCAAGAGACCCAGTACTTC. Translated: CASSSGLAVIQETQYF.